This T cell receptor (beta chain) was identified in a study of shared clonotypes between healthy human individuals. For the study at large: Plates per donor: three CD4 naive, three CD4 memory, two CD8 naive, one CD8 memory.

The germline gives CDR1 SGHTA, CDR2 FQGNSA. CDR3 length: 13 residues. V lost 4 bases and J 1 base, leaving 7 bases between the germline ends. Notes on this clone: As yet, its antigen is unknown.

Whole-study findings and limits: Rarefaction exposed incomplete sorted-subset sequencing despite large depth.

Repertoires were generated with immunoSEQ multiplex PCR, while TCRdb's copy carries only in-frame clones and drops some. This sample has 2 million to 2.5 million clones, with more than 90% found just once. In the CD4+ fraction, cells were divided into CD45RA+ naive and CD45RA-negative memory subsets. Sequencing was done on a sample of naive CD4+ T cells sorted from blood. The sample's subset: CD45RA+ positively selected. The sequence was obtained from a man aged 18 to 30 in good health. The chain has TRBV7-2 and TRBJ1-1; no firm D call. CDR3 DNA sequence: TGTGCCAGCAGCTGGAGAAAGAACACTGAAGCTTTCTTT. It specifies CASSWRKNTEAFF.